These T cell receptor beta chains were read from a single sample in a study of blood T cell repertoires in COVID-19. Some clones are missing from TCRdb's copy, which holds only in-frame ones; the method was immunoSEQ multiplex PCR. The profile shows about 130,000 clones, approximately 80% of them singletons. The sample was PBMCs or T cells enriched from blood (not recorded which). These receptors were collected from a man aged 45-60 years who had recovered from COVID-19. Both conserved end residues are part of each CDR3. A D gene is named only where the DNA matches it firmly. Clone size is given for some rows only: seen once, a few or many times, or a class if the clone is expanded.

>NA|TRBJ1-1|NA|TRBV6-2/TRBV6-3
CASSYSIGQGKTEAFF
TGTGCCAGCAGTTACTCGATCGGGCAGGGTAAGACTGAAGCTTTCTTT
>NA|TRBJ2-1|NA|TRBV7-9
CASSLLDLNYNEQFF
TGTGCCAGCAGCTTGCTGGACTTAAACTACAATGAGCAGTTCTTC
>NA|TRBJ1-3|few|TRBV5-4
CASSLDTSGNTIYF
TGTGCCAGCAGCTTGGACACGTCTGGAAACACCATATATTTT
>NA|TRBJ2-5|NA|TRBV7-9
CASSSSGGETQYF
TGTGCCAGCAGCAGCAGCGGCGGGGAGACCCAGTACTTC
>TRBD2|TRBJ2-2|NA|TRBV5-4
CASSPRSGGAGTGELFF
TGTGCCAGCAGCCCTCGAAGCGGGGGGGCAGGCACCGGGGAGCTGTTTTTT
>TRBD1|TRBJ1-5|NA|TRBV28
CASSPHPPWTGGNQPQHF
TGTGCCAGCAGTCCTCACCCACCCTGGACAGGAGGAAATCAGCCCCAGCATTTT
>NA|TRBJ1-2|NA|TRBV18
CASSNQGYGYTF
TGTGCCAGCTCAAATCAGGGCTATGGCTACACCTTC
>NA|TRBJ2-7|once|TRBV30
CAWSVQGYEQYF
TGTGCCTGGAGTGTACAGGGTTACGAGCAGTACTTC
>TRBD1|TRBJ1-2|NA|TRBV6-4
CASSAGTGDGYTF
TGTGCCAGCAGTGCCGGGACAGGGGATGGCTACACCTTC
>NA|TRBJ1-6|NA|TRBV9
CASSVVGVGSPLHF
TGTGCCAGCAGCGTAGTAGGGGTTGGGTCACCCCTCCACTTT
>NA|TRBJ1-2|once|TRBV18
CASSPRRQEQNYGYTF
TGTGCCAGCTCACCAAGGAGACAGGAACAAAACTATGGCTACACCTTC
>NA|TRBJ1-5|NA|TRBV9
CASSVAPDSNQPQHF
TGTGCCAGCAGCGTAGCCCCGGACAGTAATCAGCCCCAGCATTTT
>TRBD2|TRBJ2-2|NA|TRBV14
CASSQTAGGNTGELFF
TGTGCCAGCAGCCAAACAGCGGGGGGTAACACCGGGGAGCTGTTTTTT
>NA|TRBJ1-2|NA|TRBV11-1
CASSYPAGGYTF
TGTGCCAGCAGCTACCCCGCGGGTGGCTACACCTTC
>TRBD2|TRBJ2-3|NA|TRBV7-7
CASSPTSGGADTQYF
TGTGCTAGCAGCCCCACTAGCGGGGGGGCAGATACGCAGTATTTT
>NA|TRBJ1-1|NA|TRBV14
CASSQDRNTEAFF
TGTGCCAGCAGCCAAGACAGGAACACTGAAGCTTTCTTT
>TRBD2|TRBJ2-2|NA|TRBV6-6
CASSLAGWDTGELFF
TGTGCCAGCAGTTTAGCGGGGTGGGACACCGGGGAGCTGTTTTTT
>TRBD2|TRBJ2-1|NA|TRBV11-2
CASSLTSGGAVYNEQFF
TGTGCCAGCAGCTTAACTAGCGGGGGGGCTGTCTACAATGAGCAGTTCTTC
>NA|TRBJ2-3|NA|TRBV7-9
CASSLGPSSSTDTQYF
TGTGCCAGCAGCTTAGGTCCTAGCAGTAGCACAGATACGCAGTATTTT
>TRBD2|TRBJ2-1|few|TRBV6-5
CASSYGSGGSNEQFF
TGTGCCAGCAGTTACGGATCGGGGGGTTCCAATGAGCAGTTCTTC
>TRBD2|TRBJ2-2|once|TRBV7-3
CASSSRTSPPGELFF
TGTGCCAGCAGCTCGCGGACTAGCCCCCCTGGGGAGCTGTTTTTT
>NA|TRBJ1-4|few|TRBV7-2
CASSPTGTTNEKLFF
TGTGCCAGCAGCCCTACGGGAACAACTAATGAAAAACTGTTTTTT
>NA|TRBJ1-1|NA|TRBV7-9
CASSLGRPEAFF
TGTGCCAGCAGCTTAGGCAGGCCTGAAGCTTTCTTT
>TRBD1|TRBJ1-2|NA|TRBV15
CATSSRGLGYGYTF
TGTGCCACCAGCAGTAGGGGGCTGGGCTATGGCTACACCTTC
>NA|TRBJ1-3|NA|TRBV9
CASSVEPGNTIYF
TGTGCCAGCAGCGTAGAACCAGGGAACACCATATATTTT
>NA|TRBJ2-7|NA|TRBV9
CASSLTGHSYEQYF
TGTGCCAGCAGCTTAACAGGACACTCCTACGAGCAGTACTTC
>NA|TRBJ1-5|NA|TRBV6-2/TRBV6-3
CASSYKSTAASNQPQHF
TGTGCCAGCAGTTACAAATCGACAGCAGCTAGCAATCAGCCCCAGCATTTT
>NA|TRBJ1-5|NA|TRBV28
CASSLAGASYSNQPQHF
TGTGCCAGCAGTTTAGCGGGGGCGAGCTATAGCAATCAGCCCCAGCATTTT